This paragraph reports one T cell receptor beta chain. These data are taken from a study of cytomegalovirus exposure and HLA in healthy donors. Data came from immunoSEQ multiplex PCR; TCRdb stores just in-frame clones and leaves some out. The sample gives 150,000 to 250,000 clones, approximately 82% of which show up once; about an eighth is in the top ten. The specimen sequenced was PBMCs. This TCR derives from a woman under 40 in good health and CMV-seropositive.

The CDR3, as DNA: TGTGCCAGCAGTGTGGGGGCGGCTCCCTACAATGAGCAGTTCTTC. Protein product: CASSVGAAPYNEQFF. V and J are TRBV6-1 and TRBJ2-1; TRBD1 might be the D (6 bases). CDR3 length: 15 amino acids. Germline V lookup: CDR1 MNHNS, CDR2 SASEGT. Trimming left V 4 bases short and J 2 bases short, with 12 bases between.